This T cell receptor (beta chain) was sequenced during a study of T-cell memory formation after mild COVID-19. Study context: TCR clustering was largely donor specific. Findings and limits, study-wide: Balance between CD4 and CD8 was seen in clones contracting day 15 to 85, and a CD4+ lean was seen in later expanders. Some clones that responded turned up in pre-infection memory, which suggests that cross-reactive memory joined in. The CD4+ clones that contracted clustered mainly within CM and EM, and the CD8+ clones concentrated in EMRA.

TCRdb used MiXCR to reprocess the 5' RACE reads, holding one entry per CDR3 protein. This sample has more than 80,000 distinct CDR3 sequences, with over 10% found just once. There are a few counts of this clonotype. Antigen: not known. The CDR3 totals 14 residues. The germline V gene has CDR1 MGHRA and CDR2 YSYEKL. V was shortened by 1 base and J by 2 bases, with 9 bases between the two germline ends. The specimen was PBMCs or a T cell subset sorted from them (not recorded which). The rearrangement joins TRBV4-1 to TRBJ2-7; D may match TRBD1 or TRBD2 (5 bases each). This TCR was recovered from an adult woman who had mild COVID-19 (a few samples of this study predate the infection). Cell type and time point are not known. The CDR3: CASSQVLGPYEQYF. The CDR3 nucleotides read TGCGCCAGCAGCCAAGTGCTGGGACCCTACGAGCAGTACTTC.